The 25 T cell receptor beta chains in this list originate from one sample, sequenced in a study of long-term antiretroviral therapy in people with HIV. Researchers ran immunoSEQ v3.0 at survey level. Measured with immunoSEQ multiplex PCR; TCRdb has only the in-frame clones, and not every one. The data contain tens of thousands of clones, 82% of them singletons. This specimen consisted of unsorted PBMCs, obtained 2.9 years after starting antiretroviral therapy. The receptors stem from a man aged 45-65 years with HIV.

The rearrangement uses TRBV7-2 and TRBJ2-7; tentative D call: TRBD1 (6 bases). This CDR3 contains 14 residues. Germline V gene sequence: CDR1 SGHTA, CDR2 FQGNSA. The V end lost 5 bases, the J end lost 6 bases, and 17 bases lay between the germline ends. The CDR3, as DNA: TGTGCCAGCAGCCCCTCCCACAGGGTATCCGAGCAGTACTTC. It codes for CASSPSHRVSEQYF.

This chain joins TRBV19 and TRBJ1-6; unclear D gene. V lost 9 bases to trimming and J lost 2 bases, with 11 bases between them. The CDR3 is made up of 14 amino acids. Germline assignment: CDR1 LNHDA and CDR2 SQIVND (reference sequence). CDR3: CASRTGAYNSPLHF. The CDR3, as DNA: TGTGCCAGCCGGACCGGGGCCTATAATTCACCCCTCCACTTT.

CDR3 residues: CATDEEGSDGKLFF. As DNA, the CDR3 is TGTGCCACCGACGAGGAGGGTTCCGACGGAAAACTGTTTTTT. The V and J genes are TRBV15 and TRBJ1-4; D gene unclear. The CDR3 totals 14 residues. Between the trimmed V and J ends, which lost 8 bases and 10 bases, there was a span of 20 bases. Germline V gene lookup returns CDR1 LNHNV and CDR2 YYDKDF (reference sequence). The full variable domain, rest sourced from reference TRBV15 and TRBJ1-4, is DAMVIQNPRYQVTQFGKPVTLSCSQTLNHNVMYWYQQKSSQAPKLLFHYYDKDFNNEADTPDNFQSRRPNTSFCFLDIRSPGLGDTAMYLCATDEEGSDGKLFFGSGTQLSVL.

This rearrangement joins TRBV6-6 to TRBJ2-5; maybe TRBD2 (5 bases). Trimming stripped 6 bases from V and 3 bases from J, with 11 bases between. This CDR3 comprises 13 residues. Germline CDR1 reads MNHNY; CDR2 reads SVGAGI (reference sequence). CDR3 protein: CASSRTVEETQYF. The CDR3 nucleotides read TGTGCCAGCAGCAGGACTGTTGAAGAGACCCAGTACTTC.

CDR3 bases: TGCGCCAGCAGCCAAGCAGGGACCGCTAATCAGCCCCAGCATTTT. Its protein is CASSQAGTANQPQHF. V gene TRBV4-1 combines with J gene TRBJ1-5; a possible D gene is TRBD1 (5 bases). The CDR3 totals 15 residues. The germline V gene has CDR1 MGHRA and CDR2 YSYEKL. Trimming pared 1 base from V and 4 bases from J, leaving 11 bases between.

J is TRBJ2-4 and V is TRBV14; D remains ambiguous. CDR1 SGHDN and CDR2 FVKESK come from the germline V gene. There are 14 residues in the CDR3. V was shortened by 1 base and J by 7 bases, with 11 bases between the two germline ends. The CDR3 protein is CASSQAAGSNIQYF. The CDR3 coding sequence is TGTGCCAGCAGCCAAGCGGCTGGATCTAACATTCAGTACTTC.

The chain is built from TRBV28 and TRBJ1-1; 7 bases are a match to TRBD1. Germline V gives CDR1 MDHEN, CDR2 SYDVKM. The CDR3 runs 14 residues. Unmatched junction bases numbered 10, after V lost 8 bases and J lost 4 bases. CDR3 region: CASGVQGWSTEAFF. CDR3 DNA sequence: TGTGCCAGCGGAGTACAGGGGTGGAGCACTGAAGCTTTCTTT. Full variable domain (outside the CDR3, taken from reference TRBV28 and TRBJ1-1): DVKVTQSSRYLVKRTGEKVFLECVQDMDHENMFWYRQDPGLGLRLIYFSYDVKMKEKGDIPEGYSVSREKKERFSLILESASTNQTSMYLCASGVQGWSTEAFFGQGTRLTVV.

This clone was detected only a few times. The V and J genes are TRBV2 and TRBJ1-6; D is perhaps TRBD1 (6 bases). The CDR3 consists of 12 residues. From germline, CDR1 is SNHLY and CDR2 FYNNEI. The ends were cut back, 10 bases at V and 8 bases at J, with 12 bases in the middle. CDR3 in DNA: TGTGCCACCGGGACACCGTATTCACCCCTCCACTTT. Translating it yields CATGTPYSPLHF.

The CDR3 DNA follows: TGTGCCACCCGGACAGATTTGAGGGGCAATCAGCCCCAGCATTTT. This sequence encodes CATRTDLRGNQPQHF. The rearrangement links TRBV19 to TRBJ1-5; D might be TRBD1 (6 bases). The CDR3 loop spans 15 amino acids. Trimming pared 10 bases from V and 2 bases from J, leaving 18 bases between. Germline-derived CDR1 and CDR2 are LNHDA and SQIVND (reference sequence). Filled out from reference TRBV19 and TRBJ1-5, the complete variable domain reads DGGITQSPKYLFRKEGQNVTLSCEQNLNHDAMYWYRQDPGQGLRLIYYSQIVNDFQKGDIAEGYSVSREKKESFPLTVTSAQKNPTAFYLCATRTDLRGNQPQHFGDGTRLSIL.

This chain links TRBV6-1 with TRBJ2-3; D call uncertain. Germline assignment: CDR1 MNHNS and CDR2 SASEGT. CDR3 size: 15 residues. The V and J ends lost 3 bases and 0 bases respectively, with 10 bases between them. CDR3 DNA sequence: TGTGCCAGCAGTGACAGGACCCTAAGCACAGATACGCAGTATTTT. Protein product: CASSDRTLSTDTQYF.

The chain employs TRBV5-5 and TRBJ1-6; a weak D match, TRBD1 (5 bases). The V end was cut by 1 base, the J end by 7 bases, with 9 bases between. Germline V lookup: CDR1 SGHKS, CDR2 YYEKEE (reference sequence). The CDR3 is 14 amino acids. Here the CDR3 DNA reads TGTGCCAGCAGCTTGATCCAGGGAAATTCACCCCTCCACTTT. This sequence encodes CASSLIQGNSPLHF.

The chain joins TRBV10-2 to TRBJ2-2; 7 nucleotides agree with TRBD1. Losses at the gene ends were 6 bases for V and 3 bases for J; bases not matched to a gene: 7. Germline V gene data show CDR1 as WSHSY and CDR2 as SAAADI. This CDR3 is built from 15 residues. In DNA form, the CDR3 reads TGCGCCAGCAGATTTGCAGGGGGTGACACCGGGGAGCTGTTTTTT. It specifies CASRFAGGDTGELFF.

This chain uses TRBV14 with TRBJ2-2; no firm D call. The V end lost 4 bases, the J end lost 1 base, and 4 bases lay between the germline ends. The V gene's germline CDR1 is SGHDN and CDR2 FVKESK. This CDR3 contains 13 residues. The CDR3 spells CASSPGNTGELFF. DNA of the CDR3: TGTGCCAGCAGCCCGGGGAACACCGGGGAGCTGTTTTTT.

This clone occurred a few times. V gene TRBV19 combines with J gene TRBJ1-5, with 8 bases lining up with TRBD1. Germline CDR1 is LNHDA and CDR2 is SQIVND (reference sequence). CDR3 length: 13 amino acids. With 5 bases clipped from V and 5 bases from J, the junction kept 2 bases outside the gene matches. DNA of the CDR3: TGTGCCAGTAGTGTGGACAGGGATCAGCCCCAGCATTTT. It is translated as CASSVDRDQPQHF.

The chain carries TRBV9 and TRBJ2-3; a weak D match, TRBD2 (5 bases). Germline loops: CDR1 SGDLS, CDR2 YYNGEE. This CDR3 comprises 13 residues. Trimming stripped 0 bases from V and 4 bases from J, with 6 bases between. CDR3 amino acids: CASSVVRADTQYF. The DNA for the CDR3 is TGTGCCAGCAGCGTAGTGCGGGCAGATACGCAGTATTTT.

The rearrangement links TRBV11-2 to TRBJ2-6; tentatively, D is TRBD1 (6 bases). Trimming pared 5 bases from V and 4 bases from J, leaving 18 bases between. Germline V CDR1 and CDR2: SGHAT, FQNNGV. This CDR3 spans 17 amino acids. Here the CDR3 reads CASSLRTARTGANVLTF. The DNA of the CDR3 is TGTGCCAGCAGCCTCAGGACAGCCCGAACGGGGGCCAACGTCCTGACTTTC.

There are a few counts of this clone. The J gene is TRBJ1-2, the V gene TRBV4-1; D unresolved. V was cut by 0 bases and J by 6 bases, with 14 bases left in between. This CDR3 is built from 15 residues. Germline loops: CDR1 MGHRA, CDR2 YSYEKL. In nucleotides, the CDR3 is TGCGCCAGCAGCCAAGATCCGAGGACGTATGATGGCTACACCTTC. This sequence encodes CASSQDPRTYDGYTF.

This clone has just one count. CDR3 DNA sequence: TGCGCCAGCAGCTTTACCTTGGCCGGGAACTATGGCTACACCTTC. Translating gives CASSFTLAGNYGYTF. The gene calls are TRBV5-1 and TRBJ1-2, with unresolved D. The ends were cut back, 2 bases at V and 2 bases at J, with 13 bases in the middle. Germline assignment: CDR1 SGHRS and CDR2 YFSETQ. The CDR3 extends over 15 amino acids.

This sequence joins TRBV28 and TRBJ2-1; D not resolved. This CDR3 has 15 residues. Germline V lookup: CDR1 MDHEN, CDR2 SYDVKM. Deletions cut 3 bases from V and 0 bases from J, with 9 bases between. CDR3 region: CASSFTVSSYNEQFF. The DNA of the CDR3 is TGTGCCAGCAGTTTTACAGTGAGCTCCTACAATGAGCAGTTCTTC. Supplemented by reference TRBV28 and TRBJ2-1, the full variable domain reads DVKVTQSSRYLVKRTGEKVFLECVQDMDHENMFWYRQDPGLGLRLIYFSYDVKMKEKGDIPEGYSVSREKKERFSLILESASTNQTSMYLCASSFTVSSYNEQFFGPGTRLTVL.

A note on this clone: Other DNA sequences of this sample code for an identical CDR3. V and J are TRBV4-3 and TRBJ2-6; D uncertain. This CDR3 contains 15 residues. V shed 1 base and J shed 1 base, with 5 bases lying between them. Germline V CDR1 and CDR2: LGHNA, YSLEER. This CDR3 reads CASSQGVSGANVLTF. The CDR3 coding sequence is TGCGCCAGCAGCCAAGGGGTGTCTGGGGCCAACGTCCTGACTTTC.

CDR3 coding DNA: TGTGCCAGCAGTTTCCGGGGACAGGATGAAAAACTGTTTTTT. Amino acid sequence: CASSFRGQDEKLFF. The chain links TRBV6-6 to TRBJ1-4, with 8 nucleotides matching TRBD1. This CDR3 has 14 amino acids. Germline values: CDR1 MNHNY, CDR2 SVGAGI (reference sequence). With 4 bases clipped from V and 6 bases from J, the junction kept 4 bases outside the gene matches.

V usage is TRBV11-2 and J usage is TRBJ2-5; D gene uncertain. The V gene's germline CDR1 is SGHAT and CDR2 FQNNGV. Trimming took off 0 bases at V and 4 bases at J, with 12 bases between the two ends. The CDR3 is 15 amino acids. DNA for the CDR3: TGTGCCAGCAGCTTAGAGCGCCATATCGGAGAGACCCAGTACTTC. Translating it yields CASSLERHIGETQYF.

The chain has TRBV9 and TRBJ1-1, with 7 bases that match TRBD1. After removal of 0 bases from V and 8 bases from J, the junction contained 4 bases not matched to a gene. The CDR3 has 13 amino acids. Per germline, CDR1 SGDLS and CDR2 YYNGEE. The CDR3 DNA is TGTGCCAGCAGCGTAGTCGGACAGGCCGAAGCTTTCTTT. This gives the protein CASSVVGQAEAFF.

The J gene is TRBJ1-6, the V gene TRBV7-9, with D tentatively TRBD1 (6 bases). The CDR3 runs 16 residues. Germline V CDR1 and CDR2: SEHNR, FQNEAQ (reference sequence). V was pared by 4 bases and J by 6 bases, with 16 bases between. CDR3 sequence (DNA): TGTGCCAGCAGCTCGGTTTTGGGGGGCCTTAATTCACCCCTCCACTTT. Translated, it gives CASSSVLGGLNSPLHF.

The chain joins TRBV15 to TRBJ2-3; TRBD2 aligns across 9 bases. Germline-derived CDR1 and CDR2 are LNHNV and YYDKDF (reference sequence). V shed 4 bases and J 2 bases; nucleotides not matched to a gene: 7. The CDR3 runs 16 residues. The CDR3 nucleotides are TGTGCCACCAGCACTTTAGCGGGGGCCTCCACAGATACGCAGTATTTT. Its translation is CATSTLAGASTDTQYF.